This TCR beta chain stems from a study of beta chain features in type 1 diabetes. Study-level points and caveats: In all four CD4+ subsets, TCRB CDR3 length was significantly, moderately reduced in type 1 diabetes.

V lost 2 bases, J lost 5 bases, and 6 bases lay in between. This CDR3 region has 12 residues. CDR1 and CDR2 from the germline V gene are SEHNR and FQNEAQ (reference sequence). A few counts support this clone. Its target is not known. The investigators reverse transcribed all of the isolated RNA, so they sequenced expressed TCRB transcripts. Sequencing was performed with immunoSEQ multiplex PCR; in TCRdb, only in-frame clones are kept and a portion is missing. Of hundreds of thousands of clones in the sample, more than 12% were seen once. Sequencing used naive CD4+ T cells from blood. This TCR was sampled from a man aged 18 to 29 with type 1 diabetes. This chain joins TRBV7-9 and TRBJ2-5, with D perhaps matching TRBD1 (5 bases). CDR3 nucleotide sequence: TGTGCCAGCAGCTTAAAGGGGGAGACCCAGTACTTC. It encodes CASSLKGETQYF. The full variable domain, rest sourced from reference TRBV7-9 and TRBJ2-5, is DTGVSQNPRHKITKRGQNVTFRCDPISEHNRLYWYRQTLGQGPEFLTYFQNEAQLEKSRLLSDRFSAERPKGSFSTLEIQRTEQGDSAMYLCASSLKGETQYFGPGTRLLVL.